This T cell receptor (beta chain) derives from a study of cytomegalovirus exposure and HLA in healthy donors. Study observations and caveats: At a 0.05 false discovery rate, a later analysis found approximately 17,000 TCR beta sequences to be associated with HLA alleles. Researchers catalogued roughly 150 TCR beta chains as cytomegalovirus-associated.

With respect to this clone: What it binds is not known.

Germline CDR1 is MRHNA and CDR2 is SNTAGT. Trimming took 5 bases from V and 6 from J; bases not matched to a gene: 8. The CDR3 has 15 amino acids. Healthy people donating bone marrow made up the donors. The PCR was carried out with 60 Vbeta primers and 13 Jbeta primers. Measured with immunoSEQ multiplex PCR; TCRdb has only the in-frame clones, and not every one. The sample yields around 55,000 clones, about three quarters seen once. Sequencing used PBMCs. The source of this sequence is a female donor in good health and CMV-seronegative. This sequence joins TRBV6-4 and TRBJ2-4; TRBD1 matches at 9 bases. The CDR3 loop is CASSLTGGEGNIQYF. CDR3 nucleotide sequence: TGTGCCAGCAGTTTAACAGGGGGCGAGGGAAACATTCAGTACTTC.